This TCR beta chain was sequenced in a study of blood T cells in healthy people across ages. This clonotype was counted between two and nine times. Its antigen is not known. The V and J ends lost 4 bases and 5 bases respectively, with 17 bases between them. This CDR3 contains 15 residues. Germline V gene data show CDR1 as MGHRA and CDR2 as YSYEKL. A second about 6 to 11 cycle PCR used barcoded and J-beta primers. TCRdb reanalysed the 5' RACE reads using MiXCR and keeps one entry per CDR3 protein. This table holds 1.5 million to 2 million distinct CDR3 sequences, under 30% found once. Study outcomes and limitations: Shifts in expanded clonotypes may have been confounded by donor CMV status, which was unknown. It was the long-lived donors that had more naive CD4+ cells and higher diversity than aged donors.

Sequenced material: blood. The source of this sequence is a woman in her twenties or thirties in good health. V gene TRBV4-1 combines with J gene TRBJ1-1, with D possibly being TRBD1 (5 bases). Written as DNA, the CDR3 is TGCGCCAGCAGCCCGGTAGGGCAGGGTGGGACTGAAGCTTTCTTT. The encoded protein is CASSPVGQGGTEAFF.